This TCR beta chain was retrieved from a study of T cell repertoires in cytomegalovirus infection. For the study at large: CMV infection and matching HLA type were both indicated by public TCR beta signatures. Regarding the study as a whole: It was HLA-C-restricted CMV-specific TCR beta clonotypes that dominated the response ex vivo.

This clonotype was found a few times. As yet, its antigen is unknown. TCRdb recomputed calls from the reads with MiXCR, one row per CDR3 protein. The sample consists of under 250,000 distinct CDR3 sequences, roughly 6.5% of them appearing once. The CDR3 has 13 amino acids. Trimming pared 5 bases from V and 3 bases from J, leaving 8 bases between. Germline V lookup: CDR1 SGHTA, CDR2 FQGNSA. The rearrangement links TRBV7-2 to TRBJ1-5; tentative D call: TRBD1 (5 bases). The receptor was isolated from a human donor in good health (CMV status not recorded). Some clones in this sample may be carry-over from other donors' samples. The specimen was PBMCs. CDR3 nucleotides: TGTGCCAGCAGCCCGACAGACAATCAGCCCCAGCATTTT. Residues: CASSPTDNQPQHF.